This entry concerns a single T cell receptor (beta chain). Germline assignment: CDR1 SGDLS and CDR2 YYNGEE. The ends were cut back, 0 bases at V and 5 bases at J, with 16 bases in the middle. The CDR3 has 16 residues. This sample was taken from a study of blood T cell repertoires in COVID-19. Data came from immunoSEQ multiplex PCR; TCRdb stores just in-frame clones and leaves some out. The sample has under 250,000 clones, just under 85% seen once. Sample: peripheral blood. The origin of this receptor is a man older than 75 with acute or convalescent COVID-19. The chain joins TRBV9 to TRBJ2-3; D is perhaps TRBD2 (6 bases). The CDR3 region is CASSVGLAVMVDTQYF. For the CDR3, the DNA is TGTGCCAGCAGCGTAGGGTTAGCGGTGATGGTAGATACGCAGTATTTT.